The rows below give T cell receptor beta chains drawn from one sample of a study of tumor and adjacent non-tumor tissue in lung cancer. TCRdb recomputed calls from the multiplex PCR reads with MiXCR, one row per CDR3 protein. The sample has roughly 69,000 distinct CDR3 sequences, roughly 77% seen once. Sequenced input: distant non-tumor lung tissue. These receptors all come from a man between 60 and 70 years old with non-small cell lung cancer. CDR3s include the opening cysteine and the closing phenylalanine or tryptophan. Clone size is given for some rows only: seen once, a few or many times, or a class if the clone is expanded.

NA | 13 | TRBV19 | CASSRQSSYEQYF
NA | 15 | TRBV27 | CASSFLSGRAREQYF
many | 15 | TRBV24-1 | CATSDLMGNTGELFF
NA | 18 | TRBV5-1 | CASSLDVMVLGSSYEQYF
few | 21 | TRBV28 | CASSSATGLGTGTSGIPEQFF
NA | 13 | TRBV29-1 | CSIADRYRETQYF
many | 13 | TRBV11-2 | CASSPRTAGEQYF
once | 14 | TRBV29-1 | CSYEGTGGTYEQYF
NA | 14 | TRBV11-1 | CASSYTTGTRELSF
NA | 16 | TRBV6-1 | CASRGGTEGILDSQFF
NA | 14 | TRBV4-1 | CASSLRENTGELFF
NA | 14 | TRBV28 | CATGPLGTKNGYTF
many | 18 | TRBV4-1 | CASSQDTGTGYVNYGYTF
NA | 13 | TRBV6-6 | CASSLQDSYGNTF
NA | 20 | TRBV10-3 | CAISEHGTSGRDSEANILTF
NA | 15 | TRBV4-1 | CASSQDRGGIRELLF
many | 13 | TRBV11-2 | CASEVGSMDTQYF
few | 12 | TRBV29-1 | CSDGDRVKIQYF
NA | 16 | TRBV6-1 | CASSGLGITSTGKLFF
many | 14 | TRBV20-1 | CSARGLGSSYEQYF
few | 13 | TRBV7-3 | CASSFYSTNEQFF
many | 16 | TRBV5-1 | CASSLGQGSGANVLTF
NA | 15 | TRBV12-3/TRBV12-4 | CASSPGQGMWDKQFF
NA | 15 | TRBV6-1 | CASSSQESGANVMTF
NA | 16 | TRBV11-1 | CASSPGTLGGYSEQFF
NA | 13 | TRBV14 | CTSSQEGSLSTHF
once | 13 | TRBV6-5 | CGSYPGARGEQFF
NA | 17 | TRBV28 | CATRGLKVAGGAYEKYF
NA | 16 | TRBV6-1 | CTSAGPGSSSGNTIYF
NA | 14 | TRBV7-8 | CASSFWRTEGEQYF
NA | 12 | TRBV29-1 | CSVVTGCGELFF
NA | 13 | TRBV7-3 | CASAAGRNTEAFF
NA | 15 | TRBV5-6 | CACSLFREESYEQYF
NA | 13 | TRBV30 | CAWSDNNNTEAFF
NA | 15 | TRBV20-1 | CSAEETVGSYIEQFF
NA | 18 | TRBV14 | CASSQVGLGVADTDMEYF
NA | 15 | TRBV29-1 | CSNEPDQGLGNEQYF
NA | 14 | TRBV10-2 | CASSGVISSYEQYF
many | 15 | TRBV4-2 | CASSSGTRLGNEQFF
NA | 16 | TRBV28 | CASRDPGQGLAGELFF